This TCR beta chain was recorded in a study of cytomegalovirus exposure and HLA in healthy donors. About the research overall: As an earlier analysis found, roughly 170 million T cells yielded 90 million to 140 million unique TCR beta sequences. Study outcomes and limitations: TCR beta chains numbering some 160 were designated cytomegalovirus-associated. Association of roughly 17,000 TCR beta sequences with HLA alleles was found at 0.05 false discovery rate in a later analysis.

Vbeta (60) and Jbeta (13) primers were used in the PCR. Assay: immunoSEQ multiplex PCR; the TCRdb copy retains only in-frame clones and omits some. The table lists roughly 240,000 clones, around 84% of them singletons. Points on this clone: Its cognate antigen is unknown.

This CDR3 spans 12 amino acids. V trimming: 10 bases; J trimming: 8 bases; junction bases outside the gene matches: 6. The germline gives CDR1 MNHNS, CDR2 SASEGT. Sequencing was carried out using PBMCs. J is TRBJ2-1 and V is TRBV6-1, with TRBD1 matching over 9 bases. The sequence came from a girl aged 2-10 years in good health and CMV-seronegative. As DNA, the CDR3 is TGTGCCAACGGGGGACAGGGCTATGAGCAGTTCTTC. It codes for CANGGQGYEQFF.